The 4 T cell receptor beta chains reported below all come from one sample, sequenced in a study of read filtering for tumor transcriptome and immune sequencing. The library was built from roughly 400 ng RNA with molecular barcoded adaptors for alpha/delta and beta/gamma chains. TCRdb reanalysed the reads using MiXCR and keeps one entry per CDR3 protein. This sample has about 58,000 distinct CDR3 sequences, with approximately 13% found just once. The specimen sequenced was a population of CD138-negative cells sorted from bone marrow. The receptors were gathered from a donor over 35 with multiple myeloma.

This clonotype was picked up many times. The CDR3 bases are TGTGCCAGCAGTGAAGTAAAGAGGCCCACTGAAGCTTTCTTT. This translates into CASSEVKRPTEAFF. The chain carries TRBV6-4 and TRBJ1-1; D unresolved. V was cut by 3 bases and J by 4 bases, with 12 bases left in between. Germline CDR1 and CDR2: MRHNA and SNTAGT. This CDR3 spans 14 amino acids.

At least ten counts were recorded for this clonotype. The J gene is TRBJ2-4, the V gene TRBV5-1; no reliable D call. The V end was cut by 4 bases, the J end by 0 bases, with 11 bases between. This CDR3 is 15 amino acids long. Germline V CDR1 and CDR2: SGHRS, YFSETQ. CDR3 DNA: TGCGCCAGCAGCCAGATGGAGTTAGCCAAAAACATTCAGTACTTC. It yields the protein CASSQMELAKNIQYF.

Ten or more counts support this clonotype. The chain employs TRBV20-1 and TRBJ2-1, with D uncertain. CDR3 length: 10 residues. CDR1 DFQATT and CDR2 SNEGSKA come from the germline V gene (reference sequence). Trimming removed 4 bases from V and 8 bases from J, with 6 bases in between. The CDR3 sequence is CSATTDEQFF. The CDR3 DNA follows: TGCAGTGCTACAACGGATGAGCAGTTCTTC.

This clonotype showed up many times. This chain links TRBV7-3 with TRBJ1-1; D is undetermined. Germline V CDR1 and CDR2: SGHTA, FQGTGA. The CDR3 runs to 15 residues. V was cut by 1 base and J by 3 bases, with 12 bases left in between. CDR3 residues: CASSLMKTPYTEAFF. As DNA, the CDR3 is TGTGCCAGCAGCTTAATGAAGACACCCTACACTGAAGCTTTCTTT.